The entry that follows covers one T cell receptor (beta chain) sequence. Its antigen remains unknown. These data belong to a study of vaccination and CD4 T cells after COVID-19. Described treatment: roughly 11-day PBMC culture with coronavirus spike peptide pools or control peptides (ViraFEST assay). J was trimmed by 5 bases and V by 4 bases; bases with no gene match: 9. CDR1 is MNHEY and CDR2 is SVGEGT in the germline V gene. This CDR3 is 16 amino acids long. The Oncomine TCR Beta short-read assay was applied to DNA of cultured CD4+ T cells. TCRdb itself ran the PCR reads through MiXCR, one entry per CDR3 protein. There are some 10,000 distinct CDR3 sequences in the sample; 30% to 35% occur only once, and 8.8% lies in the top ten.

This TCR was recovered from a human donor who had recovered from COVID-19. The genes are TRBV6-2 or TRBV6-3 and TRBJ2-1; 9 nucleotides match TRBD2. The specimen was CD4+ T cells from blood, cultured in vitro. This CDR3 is CASSLDLAGGNNEQFF. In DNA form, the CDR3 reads TGTGCCAGCAGTTTGGATTTGGCGGGAGGGAACAATGAGCAGTTCTTC.